A selection of T cell receptor beta chains follows, all from one sample in a study of shared clonotypes between healthy human individuals. Profiled with immunoSEQ multiplex PCR; TCRdb holds only in-frame clones, not every one. The sample shows 2 million to 2.5 million clones, roughly 93% of them seen only once. Sequencing was performed on naive CD4+ T cells from PBMCs. These receptor sequences come from a man aged 18 to 30 in good health. Some clones in this sample may be carry-over from other donors' samples. The CDR3 runs from the conserved cysteine through the conserved F or W. Each record gives: D gene, clone size, V gene, CDR3 length, J gene, CDR3 protein, CDR3 DNA. D genes are given only for firm matches. Some rows have no size entry. The others give once, few or many, or a class for an expanded clone.

D gene: -
clone size: -
V gene: TRBV25-1
CDR3 length: 15
J gene: TRBJ2-2
CDR3 protein: CASSKLRARTGELFF
CDR3 DNA: TGTGCCAGCAGTAAATTAAGGGCAAGAACCGGGGAGCTGTTTTTT

D gene: TRBD1
clone size: once
V gene: TRBV10-2
CDR3 length: 14
J gene: TRBJ2-7
CDR3 protein: CASSGQGASYEQYF
CDR3 DNA: TGCGCCAGCAGCGGACAGGGGGCATCCTACGAGCAGTACTTC

D gene: -
clone size: -
V gene: TRBV28
CDR3 length: 16
J gene: TRBJ2-5
CDR3 protein: CASSLLRTGGGETQYF
CDR3 DNA: TGTGCCAGCAGTTTACTAAGGACAGGCGGGGGAGAGACCCAGTACTTC

D gene: -
clone size: -
V gene: TRBV7-2
CDR3 length: 15
J gene: TRBJ2-2
CDR3 protein: CASSLETNSYGELFF
CDR3 DNA: TGTGCCAGCAGCTTAGAGACCAACTCATACGGGGAGCTGTTTTTT

D gene: -
clone size: -
V gene: TRBV2
CDR3 length: 16
J gene: TRBJ2-7
CDR3 protein: CASGKEGGQGLDEQYF
CDR3 DNA: TGTGCCAGCGGAAAAGAAGGGGGGCAGGGACTCGACGAGCAGTACTTC

D gene: -
clone size: -
V gene: TRBV2
CDR3 length: 12
J gene: TRBJ2-2
CDR3 protein: CASRASTGELFF
CDR3 DNA: TGTGCCAGCAGGGCGTCCACCGGGGAGCTGTTTTTT

D gene: TRBD2
clone size: -
V gene: TRBV19
CDR3 length: 14
J gene: TRBJ2-3
CDR3 protein: CASSTGGGTDTQYF
CDR3 DNA: TGTGCCAGTTCGACGGGAGGGGGAACAGATACGCAGTATTTT

D gene: -
clone size: -
V gene: TRBV14
CDR3 length: 14
J gene: TRBJ2-2
CDR3 protein: CASSRSGGTGELFF
CDR3 DNA: TGTGCCAGCAGCCGTTCCGGTGGAACCGGGGAGCTGTTTTTT

D gene: -
clone size: -
V gene: TRBV10-3
CDR3 length: 17
J gene: TRBJ1-2
CDR3 protein: CAISESMGSREGRECTF
CDR3 DNA: TGTGCCATCAGTGAGTCGATGGGGAGCAGGGAGGGACGGGAGTGCACCTTC

D gene: -
clone size: -
V gene: TRBV5-1
CDR3 length: 15
J gene: TRBJ2-4
CDR3 protein: CASSRDSLAKNIQYF
CDR3 DNA: TGCGCCAGCAGTAGAGACAGTCTTGCCAAAAACATTCAGTACTTC

D gene: -
clone size: -
V gene: TRBV28
CDR3 length: 12
J gene: TRBJ2-7
CDR3 protein: CASSLLSYEQYF
CDR3 DNA: TGTGCCAGCAGTTTACTCAGTTACGAGCAGTACTTC

D gene: -
clone size: -
V gene: TRBV6-5
CDR3 length: 14
J gene: TRBJ2-3
CDR3 protein: CASSYSPGTDTQYF
CDR3 DNA: TGTGCCAGCAGTTACTCTCCAGGCACAGATACGCAGTATTTT

D gene: -
clone size: -
V gene: TRBV27
CDR3 length: 13
J gene: TRBJ2-3
CDR3 protein: CASSLKPPDTQYF
CDR3 DNA: TGTGCCAGCAGTTTAAAACCTCCAGATACGCAGTATTTT

D gene: -
clone size: -
V gene: TRBV6-1
CDR3 length: 15
J gene: TRBJ2-7
CDR3 protein: CASQITGTATYEQYF
CDR3 DNA: TGTGCCAGCCAAATCACCGGGACGGCAACCTACGAGCAGTACTTC

D gene: TRBD1
clone size: once
V gene: TRBV9
CDR3 length: 14
J gene: TRBJ1-1
CDR3 protein: CASSVAPGGTEAFF
CDR3 DNA: TGTGCCAGCAGCGTAGCGCCAGGGGGCACTGAAGCTTTCTTT

D gene: TRBD1
clone size: -
V gene: TRBV2
CDR3 length: 14
J gene: TRBJ1-1
CDR3 protein: CASSRDRGGTEAFF
CDR3 DNA: TGTGCCAGCAGCCGGGACAGGGGTGGCACTGAAGCTTTCTTT

D gene: -
clone size: -
V gene: TRBV6-5
CDR3 length: 12
J gene: TRBJ2-3
CDR3 protein: CASSYRPDTQYF
CDR3 DNA: TGTGCCAGCAGTTACAGGCCAGATACGCAGTATTTT

D gene: -
clone size: -
V gene: TRBV7-3
CDR3 length: 16
J gene: TRBJ2-3
CDR3 protein: CASSSQWGEGTDTQYF
CDR3 DNA: TGTGCCAGCAGCTCGCAATGGGGAGAGGGAACAGATACGCAGTATTTT

D gene: TRBD2
clone size: -
V gene: TRBV9
CDR3 length: 19
J gene: TRBJ2-2
CDR3 protein: CASSAGLAGGRKNTGELFF
CDR3 DNA: TGTGCCAGCAGCGCGGGACTAGCGGGAGGCCGAAAAAACACCGGGGAGCTGTTTTTT

D gene: -
clone size: -
V gene: TRBV7-2
CDR3 length: 16
J gene: TRBJ1-3
CDR3 protein: CASSLVTGVSGNTIYF
CDR3 DNA: TGTGCCAGCAGCTTAGTAACAGGCGTCTCTGGAAACACCATATATTTT

D gene: TRBD2
clone size: -
V gene: TRBV2
CDR3 length: 17
J gene: TRBJ2-3
CDR3 protein: CASSPGLAGSSTDTQYF
CDR3 DNA: TGTGCCAGCAGTCCGGGACTAGCGGGATCTAGCACAGATACGCAGTATTTT

D gene: TRBD1
clone size: -
V gene: TRBV7-2
CDR3 length: 16
J gene: TRBJ1-6
CDR3 protein: CASSYTTGVYNSPLHF
CDR3 DNA: TGTGCCAGCAGCTACACGACAGGGGTCTATAATTCACCCCTCCACTTT

D gene: -
clone size: -
V gene: TRBV6-8
CDR3 length: 19
J gene: TRBJ1-1
CDR3 protein: CASTPHGGAGQRALTRAFF
CDR3 DNA: TGTGCCAGCACTCCGCATGGGGGGGCAGGCCAAAGGGCTTTAACTAGGGCTTTCTTT

D gene: -
clone size: -
V gene: TRBV18
CDR3 length: 14
J gene: TRBJ1-1
CDR3 protein: CASSPPYLNTEAFF
CDR3 DNA: TGTGCCAGCTCACCACCGTACCTGAACACTGAAGCTTTCTTT

D gene: -
clone size: -
V gene: TRBV11-1
CDR3 length: 11
J gene: TRBJ1-2
CDR3 protein: CASSLAGTKTF
CDR3 DNA: TGTGCCAGCAGCTTAGCAGGGACGAAAACCTTC

D gene: -
clone size: -
V gene: TRBV7-2
CDR3 length: 14
J gene: TRBJ2-5
CDR3 protein: CASSLQSSRETQYF
CDR3 DNA: TGTGCCAGCAGCTTACAGTCTTCTCGAGAGACCCAGTACTTC

D gene: TRBD1
clone size: few
V gene: TRBV7-2
CDR3 length: 16
J gene: TRBJ1-2
CDR3 protein: CASSLQPGQGTYGYTF
CDR3 DNA: TGTGCCAGCAGCTTACAGCCGGGACAGGGGACCTATGGCTACACCTTC

D gene: -
clone size: -
V gene: TRBV10-3
CDR3 length: 15
J gene: TRBJ1-1
CDR3 protein: CAISERQPELTEAFF
CDR3 DNA: TGTGCCATCAGTGAGCGACAGCCCGAGCTCACTGAAGCTTTCTTT

D gene: -
clone size: -
V gene: TRBV11-2
CDR3 length: 14
J gene: TRBJ2-2
CDR3 protein: CASSLGGDTGELFF
CDR3 DNA: TGTGCCAGCAGCTTAGGGGGAGACACCGGGGAGCTGTTTTTT

D gene: -
clone size: -
V gene: TRBV9
CDR3 length: 15
J gene: TRBJ2-5
CDR3 protein: CASSVGRGPQETQYF
CDR3 DNA: TGTGCCAGCAGCGTAGGGAGGGGGCCTCAAGAGACCCAGTACTTC

D gene: -
clone size: -
V gene: TRBV5-1
CDR3 length: 15
J gene: TRBJ1-1
CDR3 protein: CASSLEGFSGTEAFF
CDR3 DNA: TGCGCCAGCAGCTTGGAAGGATTTTCTGGCACTGAAGCTTTCTTT

D gene: -
clone size: -
V gene: TRBV6-6
CDR3 length: 15
J gene: TRBJ1-1
CDR3 protein: CASSPGGMGGTEAFF
CDR3 DNA: TGTGCCAGCAGTCCCGGAGGCATGGGGGGCACTGAAGCTTTCTTT

D gene: -
clone size: -
V gene: TRBV11-2
CDR3 length: 15
J gene: TRBJ2-4
CDR3 protein: CASSQGPLAKNIQYF
CDR3 DNA: TGTGCCAGCAGCCAAGGACCCCTAGCCAAAAACATTCAGTACTTC

D gene: -
clone size: -
V gene: TRBV4-1
CDR3 length: 13
J gene: TRBJ1-4
CDR3 protein: CASSQGNREKLFF
CDR3 DNA: TGCGCCAGCAGCCAAGGAAACCGGGAAAAACTGTTTTTT

D gene: -
clone size: once
V gene: TRBV4-1
CDR3 length: 15
J gene: TRBJ1-1
CDR3 protein: CASSFSQVSNTEAFF
CDR3 DNA: TGCGCCAGCAGCTTTTCACAGGTATCGAACACTGAAGCTTTCTTT

D gene: TRBD1
clone size: -
V gene: TRBV27
CDR3 length: 14
J gene: TRBJ1-5
CDR3 protein: CASGPGQEYQPQHF
CDR3 DNA: TGTGCCAGCGGGCCTGGACAGGAATATCAGCCCCAGCATTTT

D gene: -
clone size: few
V gene: TRBV5-1
CDR3 length: 11
J gene: TRBJ1-1
CDR3 protein: CASRLNTEAFF
CDR3 DNA: TGCGCCAGCAGACTGAACACTGAAGCTTTCTTT

D gene: TRBD1
clone size: -
V gene: TRBV18
CDR3 length: 15
J gene: TRBJ2-1
CDR3 protein: CASSPEQGAFDEQFF
CDR3 DNA: TGTGCCAGCTCACCAGAACAGGGGGCGTTCGATGAGCAGTTCTTC

D gene: TRBD1
clone size: -
V gene: TRBV5-6
CDR3 length: 15
J gene: TRBJ1-1
CDR3 protein: CASGALGQGNTEAFF
CDR3 DNA: TGTGCCAGCGGCGCCCTAGGACAGGGAAACACTGAAGCTTTCTTT